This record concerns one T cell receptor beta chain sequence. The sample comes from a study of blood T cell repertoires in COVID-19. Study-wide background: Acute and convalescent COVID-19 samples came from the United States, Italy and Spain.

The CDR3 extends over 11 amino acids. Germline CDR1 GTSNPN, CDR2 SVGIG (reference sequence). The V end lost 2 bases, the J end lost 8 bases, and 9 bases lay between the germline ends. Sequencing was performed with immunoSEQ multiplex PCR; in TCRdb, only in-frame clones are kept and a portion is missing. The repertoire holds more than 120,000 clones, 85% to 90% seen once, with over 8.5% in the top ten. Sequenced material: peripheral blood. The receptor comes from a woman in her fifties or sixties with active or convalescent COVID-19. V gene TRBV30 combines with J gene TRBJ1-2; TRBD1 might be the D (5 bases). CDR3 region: CAWSSGRGYTF. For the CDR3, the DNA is TGTGCCTGGAGTTCAGGGCGAGGCTACACCTTC.